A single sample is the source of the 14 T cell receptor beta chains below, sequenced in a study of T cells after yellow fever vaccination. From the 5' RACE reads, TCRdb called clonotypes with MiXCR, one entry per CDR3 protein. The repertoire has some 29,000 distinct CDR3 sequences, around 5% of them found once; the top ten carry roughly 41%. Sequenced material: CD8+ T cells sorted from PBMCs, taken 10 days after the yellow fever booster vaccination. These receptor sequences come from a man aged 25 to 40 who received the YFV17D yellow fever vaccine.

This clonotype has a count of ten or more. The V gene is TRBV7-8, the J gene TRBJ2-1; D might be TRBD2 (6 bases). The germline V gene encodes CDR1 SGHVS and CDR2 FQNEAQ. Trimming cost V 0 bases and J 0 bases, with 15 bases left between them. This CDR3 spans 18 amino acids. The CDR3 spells CASSLALGAGSSYNEQFF. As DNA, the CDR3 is TGTGCCAGCAGCTTAGCGCTAGGGGCGGGGAGCTCCTACAATGAGCAGTTCTTC. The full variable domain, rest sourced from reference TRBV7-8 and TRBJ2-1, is GAGVSQSPRYKVAKRGQDVALRCDPISGHVSLFWYQQALGQGPEFLTYFQNEAQLDKSGLPSDRFFAERPEGSVSTLKIQRTQQEDSAVYLCASSLALGAGSSYNEQFFGPGTRLTVL.

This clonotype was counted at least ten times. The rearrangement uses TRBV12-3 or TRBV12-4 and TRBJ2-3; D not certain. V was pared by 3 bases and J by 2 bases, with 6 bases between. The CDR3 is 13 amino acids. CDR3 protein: CASSLGITDTQYF. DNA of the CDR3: TGTGCCAGCAGTTTGGGCATCACAGATACGCAGTATTTT.

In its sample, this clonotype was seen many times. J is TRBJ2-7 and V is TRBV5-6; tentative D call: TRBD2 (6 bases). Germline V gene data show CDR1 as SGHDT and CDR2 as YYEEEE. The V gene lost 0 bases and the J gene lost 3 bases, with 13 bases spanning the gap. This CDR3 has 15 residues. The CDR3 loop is CASSLGKRENYEQYF. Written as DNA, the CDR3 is TGTGCCAGCAGCTTGGGTAAACGGGAGAACTACGAGCAGTACTTC.

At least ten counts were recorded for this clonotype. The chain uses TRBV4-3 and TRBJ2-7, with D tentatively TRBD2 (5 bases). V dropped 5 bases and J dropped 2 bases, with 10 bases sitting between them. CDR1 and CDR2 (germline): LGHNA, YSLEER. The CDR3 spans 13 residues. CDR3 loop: CASSAGITYEQYF. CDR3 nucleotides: TGCGCCAGCAGCGCCGGGATAACCTACGAGCAGTACTTC.

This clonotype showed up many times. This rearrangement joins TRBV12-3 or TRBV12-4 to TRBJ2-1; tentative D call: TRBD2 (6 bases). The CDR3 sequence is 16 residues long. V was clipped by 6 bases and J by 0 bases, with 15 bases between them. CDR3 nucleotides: TGTGCCAGCAGAACCCCTAGCGTAAGCTCCTACAATGAGCAGTTCTTC. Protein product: CASRTPSVSSYNEQFF.

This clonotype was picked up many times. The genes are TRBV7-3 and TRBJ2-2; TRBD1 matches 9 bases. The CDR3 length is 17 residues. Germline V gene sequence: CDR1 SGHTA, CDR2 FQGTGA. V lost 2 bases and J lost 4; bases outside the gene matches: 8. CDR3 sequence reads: CASSLYPGQGGTGELFF. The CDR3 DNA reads TGTGCCAGCAGCTTATATCCGGGACAGGGAGGCACCGGGGAGCTGTTTTTT.

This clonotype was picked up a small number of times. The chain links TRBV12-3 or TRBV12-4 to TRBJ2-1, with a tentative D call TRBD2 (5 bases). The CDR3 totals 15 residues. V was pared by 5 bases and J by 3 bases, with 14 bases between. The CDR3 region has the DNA TGTGCCAGCAGTATAGGGCCTAGCCTCTACAATGAGCAGTTCTTC. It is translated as CASSIGPSLYNEQFF.

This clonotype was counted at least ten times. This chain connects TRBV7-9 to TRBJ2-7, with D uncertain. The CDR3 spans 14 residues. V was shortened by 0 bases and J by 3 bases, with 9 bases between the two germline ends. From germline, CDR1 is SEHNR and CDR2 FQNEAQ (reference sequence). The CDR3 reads CASSLAGSHYEQYF. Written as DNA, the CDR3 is TGTGCCAGCAGCTTAGCGGGCAGCCACTACGAGCAGTACTTC.

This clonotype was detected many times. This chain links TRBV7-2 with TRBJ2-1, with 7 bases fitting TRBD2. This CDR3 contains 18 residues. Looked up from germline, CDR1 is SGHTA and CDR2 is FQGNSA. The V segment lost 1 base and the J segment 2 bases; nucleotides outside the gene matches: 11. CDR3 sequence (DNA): TGTGCCAGCAGCTTAGTTTTAGGGGCGGGAGCCACCTACAATGAGCAGTTCTTC. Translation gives CASSLVLGAGATYNEQFF.

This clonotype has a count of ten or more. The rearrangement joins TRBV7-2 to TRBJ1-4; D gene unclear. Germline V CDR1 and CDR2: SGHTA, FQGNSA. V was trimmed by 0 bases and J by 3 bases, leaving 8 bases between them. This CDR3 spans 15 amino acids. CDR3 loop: CASSLAPPANEKLFF. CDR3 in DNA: TGTGCCAGCAGCTTAGCGCCACCGGCTAATGAAAAACTGTTTTTT.

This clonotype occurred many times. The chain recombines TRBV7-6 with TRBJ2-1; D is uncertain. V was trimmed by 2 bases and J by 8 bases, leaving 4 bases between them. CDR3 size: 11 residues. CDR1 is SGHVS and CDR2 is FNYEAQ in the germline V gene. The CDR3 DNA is TGTGCCAGCAGCTTAACGGATGAGCAGTTCTTC. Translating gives CASSLTDEQFF.

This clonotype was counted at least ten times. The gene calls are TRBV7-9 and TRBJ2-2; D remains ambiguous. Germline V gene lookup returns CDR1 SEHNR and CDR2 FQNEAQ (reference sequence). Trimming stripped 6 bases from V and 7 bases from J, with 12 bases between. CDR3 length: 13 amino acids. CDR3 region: CASRPSNFGELFF. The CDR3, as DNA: TGTGCCAGCAGACCATCTAACTTCGGGGAGCTGTTTTTT.

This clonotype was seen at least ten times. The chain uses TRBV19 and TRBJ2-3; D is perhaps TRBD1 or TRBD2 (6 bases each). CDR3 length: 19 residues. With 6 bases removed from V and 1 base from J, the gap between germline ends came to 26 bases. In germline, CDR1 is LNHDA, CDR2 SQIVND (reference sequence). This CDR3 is CASSRRGGPDHGGTDTQYF. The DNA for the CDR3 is TGTGCCAGTAGCCGCCGAGGGGGGCCCGACCATGGTGGCACAGATACGCAGTATTTT.

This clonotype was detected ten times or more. In DNA form, the CDR3 reads TGTGCCATCAGTCAAGATAGCGACGGCTATGGCTACACCTTC. Translating it yields CAISQDSDGYGYTF. The chain combines TRBV10-3 with TRBJ1-2; D not resolved. Germline values: CDR1 ENHRY, CDR2 SYGVKD. The ends were cut back, 5 bases at V and 4 bases at J, with 14 bases in the middle. This CDR3 spans 14 amino acids.